This T cell receptor (beta chain) was documented in a study of CD8 T cells in ankylosing spondylitis. TCRdb independently ran MiXCR on the 5' RACE reads; one entry per CDR3 protein. In the table there are 300,000 to 350,000 distinct CDR3 sequences, about 15% of which are singletons. To note about this clonotype: Its specificity is not known.

This CDR3 contains 14 residues. V shed 6 bases, J shed 5 bases, and the junction held 5 bases outside the gene matches. Study findings and constraints: Made up of about eight highly homologous variants, a TCR beta motif appeared characteristic of ankylosing spondylitis blood. Clones that were linked to disease were CD8+ and were relatively rare in peripheral blood. Reports of some motif variants in reactive arthritis synovial fluid and blood predate this one.

This chain uses TRBV12-3 or TRBV12-4 with TRBJ2-7; 12 bases align to TRBD2. The sample taken for sequencing was blood, either unsorted or a sorted T cell fraction (not recorded which). The clonotype comes from a male donor with ankylosing spondylitis or in good health (not recorded which). The CDR3 nucleotides read TGTGCCAGCAGACAACTAGCGGGAGGTAACGAGCAGTACTTC. Encoded protein: CASRQLAGGNEQYF.